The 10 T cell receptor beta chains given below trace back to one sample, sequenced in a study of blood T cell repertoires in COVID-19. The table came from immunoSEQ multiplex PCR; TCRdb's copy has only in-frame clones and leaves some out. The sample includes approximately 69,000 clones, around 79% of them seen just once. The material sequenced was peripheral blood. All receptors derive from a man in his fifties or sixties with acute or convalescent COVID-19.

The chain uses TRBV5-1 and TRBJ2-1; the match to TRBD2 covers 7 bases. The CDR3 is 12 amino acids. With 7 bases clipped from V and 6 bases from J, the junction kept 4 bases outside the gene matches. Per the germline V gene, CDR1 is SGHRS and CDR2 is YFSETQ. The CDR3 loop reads CASRTSSNEQFF. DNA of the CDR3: TGCGCCAGCCGGACTAGTAGCAATGAGCAGTTCTTC.

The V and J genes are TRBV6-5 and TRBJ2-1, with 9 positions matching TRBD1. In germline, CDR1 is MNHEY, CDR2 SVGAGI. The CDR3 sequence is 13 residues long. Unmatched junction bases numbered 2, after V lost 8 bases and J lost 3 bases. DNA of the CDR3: TGTGCCAGCCGGACAGGGGACTACAATGAGCAGTTCTTC. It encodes CASRTGDYNEQFF.

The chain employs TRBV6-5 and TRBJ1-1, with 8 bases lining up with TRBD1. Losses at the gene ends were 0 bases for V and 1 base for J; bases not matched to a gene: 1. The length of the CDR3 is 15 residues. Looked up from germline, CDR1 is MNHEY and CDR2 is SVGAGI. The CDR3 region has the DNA TGTGCCAGCAGTTACTCTGGACAGGGGAACACTGAAGCTTTCTTT. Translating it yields CASSYSGQGNTEAFF.

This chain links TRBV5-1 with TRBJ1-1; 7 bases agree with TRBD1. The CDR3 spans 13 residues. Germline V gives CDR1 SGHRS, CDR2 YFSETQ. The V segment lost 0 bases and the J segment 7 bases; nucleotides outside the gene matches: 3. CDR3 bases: TGCGCCAGCAGCTTGGGGCAGGGGGATGAAGCTTTCTTT. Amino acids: CASSLGQGDEAFF.

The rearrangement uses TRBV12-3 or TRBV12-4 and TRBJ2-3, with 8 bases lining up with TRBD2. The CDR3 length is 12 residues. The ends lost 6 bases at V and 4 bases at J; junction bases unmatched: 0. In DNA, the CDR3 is TGTGCCAGCAGACTAGCGGCAGATACGCAGTATTTT. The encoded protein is CASRLAADTQYF.

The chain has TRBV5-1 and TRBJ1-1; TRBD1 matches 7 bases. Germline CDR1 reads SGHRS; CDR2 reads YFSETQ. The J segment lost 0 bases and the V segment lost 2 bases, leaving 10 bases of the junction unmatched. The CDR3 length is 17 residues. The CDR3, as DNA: TGCGCCAGCAGCTTAAGTTCACAGGGGTATTTGAACACTGAAGCTTTCTTT. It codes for CASSLSSQGYLNTEAFF. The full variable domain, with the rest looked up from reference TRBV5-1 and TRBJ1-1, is KAGVTQTPRYLIKTRGQQVTLSCSPISGHRSVSWYQQTPGQGLQFLFEYFSETQRNKGNFPGRFSGRQFSNSRSEMNVSTLELGDSALYLCASSLSSQGYLNTEAFFGQGTRLTVV.

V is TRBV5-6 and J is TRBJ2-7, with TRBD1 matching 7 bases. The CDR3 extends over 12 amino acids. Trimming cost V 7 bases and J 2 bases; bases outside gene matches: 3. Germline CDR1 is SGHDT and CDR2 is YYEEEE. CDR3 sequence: CASGTGAYEQYV. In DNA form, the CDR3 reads TGTGCCAGCGGAACAGGGGCCTACGAGCAGTACGTC.

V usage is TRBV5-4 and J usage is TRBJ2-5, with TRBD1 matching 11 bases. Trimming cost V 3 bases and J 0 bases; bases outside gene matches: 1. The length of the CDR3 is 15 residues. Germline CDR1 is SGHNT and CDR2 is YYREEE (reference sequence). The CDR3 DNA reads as TGTGCCAGCAGCTGGGACAGGGGGGACCAAGAGACCCAGTACTTC. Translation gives CASSWDRGDQETQYF.

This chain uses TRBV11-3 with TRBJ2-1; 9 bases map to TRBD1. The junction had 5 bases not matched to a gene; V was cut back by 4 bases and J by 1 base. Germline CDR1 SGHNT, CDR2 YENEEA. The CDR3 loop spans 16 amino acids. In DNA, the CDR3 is TGTGCCAGCAGCTCCCCCGGACAGGGGTCCTACAATGAGCAGTTCTTC. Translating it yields CASSSPGQGSYNEQFF.

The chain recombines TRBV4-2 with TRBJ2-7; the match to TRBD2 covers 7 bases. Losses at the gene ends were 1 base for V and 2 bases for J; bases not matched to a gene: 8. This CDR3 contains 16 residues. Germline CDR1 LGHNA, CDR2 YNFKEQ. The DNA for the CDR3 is TGTGCCAGCAGCCAAGCAGCGGGGACGCCAACCTACGAGCAGTACTTC. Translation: CASSQAAGTPTYEQYF.